The TCR beta chain described here comes from a study of cytomegalovirus exposure and HLA in healthy donors. Study-wide findings and caveats: In vitro testing confirmed a few CMV-associated chains as specific for CMV antigens.

Both 60 Vbeta primers and 13 Jbeta primers went into the PCR. The assay was immunoSEQ multiplex PCR, and TCRdb's table has in-frame clones only and misses some. The data show 230,000 or so clones, 80% to 95% seen once. Deletions cut 1 base from V and 4 bases from J, with 5 bases between. This CDR3 comprises 13 residues. The germline CDR1 and CDR2 sequences are KGHSH and LQKENI. For this clone: The antigen is unknown.

Sequencing was done on a sample of PBMCs. The receptor was derived from a girl aged 2-10 years in good health and CMV-seronegative. The chain carries TRBV18 and TRBJ1-5; D is unclear. The CDR3 sequence: CASSPQRNQPQHF. In DNA form, the CDR3 reads TGTGCCAGCTCACCACAGAGGAATCAGCCCCAGCATTTT.